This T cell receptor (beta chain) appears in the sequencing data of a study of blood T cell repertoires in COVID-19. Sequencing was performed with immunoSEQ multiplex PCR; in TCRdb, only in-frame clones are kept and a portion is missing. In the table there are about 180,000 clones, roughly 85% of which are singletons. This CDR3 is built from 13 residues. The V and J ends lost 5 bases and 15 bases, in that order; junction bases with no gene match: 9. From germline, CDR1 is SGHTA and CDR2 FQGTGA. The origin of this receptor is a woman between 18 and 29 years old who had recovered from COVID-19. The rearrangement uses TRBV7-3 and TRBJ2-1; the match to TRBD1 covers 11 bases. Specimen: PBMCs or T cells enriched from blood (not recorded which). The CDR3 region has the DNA TGTGCCAGCAGCGATACCGGGACAGGGGGACGGTTCTTC. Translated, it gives CASSDTGTGGRFF.